The 23 T cell receptor beta chains presented below share a single source sample, sequenced in a study of OX40 agonist ivuxolimab in advanced cancers. Sequencing used immunoSEQ multiplex PCR; TCRdb keeps in-frame clones, though not all of them. The profile covers 30,000 to 45,000 clones, with roughly three quarters appearing a single time and about 24% taken by the ten largest. Sequencing used CD4+ or CD8+ T cells sorted from blood, obtained in a trial of the OX40 agonist ivuxolimab. These receptors all come from an adult with an advanced solid tumor such as melanoma, head and neck, liver or kidney cancer.

The V and J genes are TRBV6-5 and TRBJ1-2; possible D gene TRBD1, 5 bases. From germline, CDR1 is MNHEY and CDR2 SVGAGI. The CDR3 is 12 amino acids. Trimming took 6 bases from V and 2 from J, leaving 7 bases between them. DNA of the CDR3: TGTGCCAGCAGAAACAGGAACTATGGCTACACCTTC. Translated: CASRNRNYGYTF.

The chain recombines TRBV7-2 with TRBJ1-5; possible D gene TRBD1, 6 bases. There are 15 residues in the CDR3. Germline assignment: CDR1 SGHTA and CDR2 FQGNSA. Trimming stripped 5 bases from V and 2 bases from J, with 13 bases between. CDR3 in DNA: TGTGCCAGCAGCCACCCACCAGGGGGCAATCAGCCCCAGCATTTT. It translates to CASSHPPGGNQPQHF.

V and J are TRBV4-3 and TRBJ1-5; D gene ambiguous. The CDR3 runs 13 residues. The germline V gene has CDR1 LGHNA and CDR2 YSLEER. V was trimmed by 1 base and J by 7 bases, leaving 8 bases between them. This chain's CDR3 is CASSQVIGQPQHF. In DNA, the CDR3 is TGCGCCAGCAGCCAAGTAATTGGGCAGCCCCAGCATTTT.

The chain is built from TRBV2 and TRBJ1-5; D remains ambiguous. Looked up from germline, CDR1 is SNHLY and CDR2 is FYNNEI. Trimming cost V 6 bases and J 7 bases, with 19 bases left between them. This CDR3 has 15 amino acids. The CDR3 reads CASRALRSDGQPQHF. The CDR3 coding sequence is TGTGCCAGCAGGGCCCTACGATCGGACGGGCAGCCCCAGCATTTT.

The rearrangement uses TRBV5-1 and TRBJ2-7; D possibly matches TRBD1 or TRBD2 (7 bases each). The CDR3 spans 14 residues. CDR1 is SGHRS, CDR2 YFSETQ, per germline. The V and J ends lost 2 bases and 1 base respectively, with 10 bases between them. In DNA, the CDR3 is TGCGCCAGCAGCTTCCAGGGGGGGTCCTACGAGCAGTACTTC. Its translation is CASSFQGGSYEQYF.

The chain recombines TRBV18 with TRBJ2-4; TRBD1 might be the D (5 bases). The CDR3 has 15 amino acids. V was clipped by 3 bases and J by 8 bases, with 17 bases between them. The germline gives CDR1 KGHSH, CDR2 LQKENI. CDR3: CASSPRQGGVDIQYF. CDR3 in DNA: TGTGCCAGCTCACCCCGCCAGGGTGGGGTGGACATTCAGTACTTC.

The count of this clone is one. The chain uses TRBV5-1 and TRBJ2-5; D is possibly TRBD1 (6 bases). Germline-derived CDR1 and CDR2 are SGHRS and YFSETQ. Deletions cut 2 bases from V and 4 bases from J, with 12 bases between. The CDR3 spans 14 residues. The CDR3 nucleotides are TGCGCCAGCAGCTTTAGTACAGGGTTAGAGACCCAGTACTTC. This translates into CASSFSTGLETQYF.

This clone showed up just a few times. This chain connects TRBV19 to TRBJ1-2; D perhaps matches TRBD1 (6 bases). With 3 bases removed from V and 1 base from J, the gap between germline ends came to 9 bases. CDR3 length equals 14 residues. Germline V gene sequence: CDR1 LNHDA, CDR2 SQIVND (reference sequence). CDR3 sequence (DNA): TGTGCCAGTAGTATTGGACAGATTAACTATGGCTACACCTTC. Its protein product is CASSIGQINYGYTF.

The chain carries TRBV7-9 and TRBJ2-5; D remains ambiguous. The CDR3 has 14 residues. Trimming pared 0 bases from V and 1 base from J, leaving 6 bases between. Germline V gives CDR1 SEHNR, CDR2 FQNEAQ (reference sequence). The CDR3 region is CASSLAGFQETQYF. In nucleotides, the CDR3 is TGTGCCAGCAGCTTAGCCGGCTTCCAAGAGACCCAGTACTTC.

V usage is TRBV9 and J usage is TRBJ1-1; D is uncertain. This CDR3 is built from 14 residues. Germline V gene data show CDR1 as SGDLS and CDR2 as YYNGEE. V lost 0 bases to trimming and J lost 1 base, with 7 bases between them. CDR3 bases: TGTGCCAGCAGCGTAGGGGCGGGGAACACTGAAGCTTTCTTT. This sequence encodes CASSVGAGNTEAFF.

The chain carries TRBV11-3 and TRBJ2-7, with D unclear. Germline assignment: CDR1 SGHNT and CDR2 YENEEA. There are 14 residues in the CDR3. V shed 5 bases and J shed 0 bases, with 11 bases lying between them. The CDR3 spells CASSPTVFSYEQYF. The CDR3 DNA reads as TGTGCCAGCAGCCCAACGGTTTTCTCCTACGAGCAGTACTTC.

The CDR3 loop is CASSSDGETEAFF. The DNA of the CDR3 is TGTGCCAGCAGCTCCGACGGTGAGACTGAAGCTTTCTTT. The chain uses TRBV27 and TRBJ1-1; D ambiguous. V lost 6 bases to trimming and J lost 5 bases, with 13 bases between them. CDR3 length: 13 amino acids. Germline CDR1 is MNHEY and CDR2 is SMNVEV (reference sequence).

This clone came up a few times. The rearrangement uses TRBV4-2 and TRBJ1-1; 11 nucleotides line up with TRBD1. This CDR3 is 17 amino acids long. The ends lost 4 bases at V and 5 bases at J; junction bases unmatched: 12. Germline V gene lookup returns CDR1 LGHNA and CDR2 YNFKEQ. CDR3 nucleotides: TGTGCCAGCAGCCCAGGACATCAGGGACAGGGGGTTACTGAAGCTTTCTTT. Residues: CASSPGHQGQGVTEAFF.

This sequence joins TRBV29-1 and TRBJ2-3, with D possibly being TRBD1 or TRBD2 (6 bases each). Germline CDR1 SQVTM, CDR2 ANQGSEA. The V and J ends lost 4 bases and 4 bases respectively, with 18 bases between them. CDR3 size: 15 residues. The CDR3 nucleotides read TGCAGCGTTGGTCGTTTTGGGGGGCCGTCAGATACGCAGTATTTT. This translates into CSVGRFGGPSDTQYF.

The J gene is TRBJ2-7, the V gene TRBV20-1; no firm D call. The CDR3 extends over 11 amino acids. CDR1 is DFQATT, CDR2 SNEGSKA, per germline (reference sequence). Between the trimmed V and J ends, which lost 4 bases and 5 bases, there was a span of 9 bases. The CDR3 loop reads CSATLSHEQYF. In nucleotides, the CDR3 is TGCAGTGCTACGCTATCCCACGAGCAGTACTTC.

This chain uses TRBV2 with TRBJ2-7; possible D gene TRBD2, 5 bases. CDR3 length equals 13 residues. Germline CDR1 reads SNHLY; CDR2 reads FYNNEI. V dropped 5 bases and J dropped 3 bases, with 11 bases sitting between them. CDR3 sequence reads: CASSLLRDYEQYF. The DNA for the CDR3 is TGTGCCAGCAGTTTACTCCGGGACTACGAGCAGTACTTC. Using reference TRBV2 and TRBJ2-7 for the parts outside the CDR3, the full variable domain is EPEVTQTPSHQVTQMGQEVILRCVPISNHLYFYWYRQILGQKVEFLVSFYNNEISEKSEIFDDQFSVERPDGSNFTLKIRSTKLEDSAMYFCASSLLRDYEQYFGPGTRLTVT.

V and J are TRBV5-4 and TRBJ2-2; 9 nucleotides agree with TRBD2. Unmatched junction bases numbered 7, after V lost 2 bases and J lost 5 bases. Looked up from germline, CDR1 is SGHNT and CDR2 is YYREEE (reference sequence). The CDR3 contains 16 residues. CDR3 DNA: TGTGCCAGCAGCTTCGGGACTAGCTCCCGGACCGGGGAGCTGTTTTTT. This sequence encodes CASSFGTSSRTGELFF.

V gene TRBV30 combines with J gene TRBJ1-2, with unresolved D. The CDR3 runs to 12 residues. With 1 base removed from V and 7 bases from J, the gap between germline ends came to 10 bases. The germline CDR1 and CDR2 sequences are GTSNPN and SVGIG (reference sequence). CDR3: CAWSAGIGGYTF. CDR3 sequence (DNA): TGTGCCTGGAGTGCGGGGATAGGTGGCTACACCTTC.

Here the CDR3 reads CASRRGTGGEGYTF. The CDR3 DNA is TGTGCCAGCAGGCGCGGGACAGGGGGCGAGGGCTACACCTTC. This chain links TRBV6-1 with TRBJ1-2; TRBD1 matches 12 bases. Germline CDR1 and CDR2: MNHNS and SASEGT. V was pared by 6 bases and J by 8 bases, with 7 bases of the junction left unmatched. This CDR3 is built from 14 residues.

By its share, this clone is medium-sized. The genes are TRBV5-6 and TRBJ2-5, with a weak D call TRBD1 (6 bases). With 6 bases removed from V and 4 bases from J, the gap between germline ends came to 16 bases. The V gene's germline CDR1 is SGHDT and CDR2 YYEEEE. CDR3 size: 14 residues. The CDR3 loop reads CASMFGGLGETQYF. The CDR3 DNA is TGTGCCAGCATGTTTGGGGGCTTAGGAGAGACCCAGTACTTC.

The chain links TRBV2 to TRBJ2-3, with 8 bases matching TRBD2. CDR3 size: 16 residues. Germline CDR1 reads SNHLY; CDR2 reads FYNNEI. With 5 bases clipped from V and 3 bases from J, the junction kept 10 bases outside the gene matches. DNA for the CDR3: TGTGCCAGCAGTTTGTTGGCGGGAGGCAGGACAGATACGCAGTATTTT. Amino acids: CASSLLAGGRTDTQYF. Full variable domain (missing parts from reference TRBV2 and TRBJ2-3): EPEVTQTPSHQVTQMGQEVILRCVPISNHLYFYWYRQILGQKVEFLVSFYNNEISEKSEIFDDQFSVERPDGSNFTLKIRSTKLEDSAMYFCASSLLAGGRTDTQYFGPGTRLTVL.

The sample holds one count of this clone. This chain links TRBV5-4 with TRBJ2-2; D is uncertain. CDR3 size: 12 residues. V lost 4 bases to trimming and J lost 1 base, with 2 bases between them. In germline, CDR1 is SGHNT, CDR2 YYREEE (reference sequence). The DNA of the CDR3 is TGTGCCAGCAGCAAGAACACCGGGGAGCTGTTTTTT. It specifies CASSKNTGELFF. Together with reference TRBV5-4 and TRBJ2-2, the CDR3 gives the full variable domain: ETGVTQSPTHLIKTRGQQVTLRCSSQSGHNTVSWYQQALGQGPQFIFQYYREEENGRGNFPPRFSGLQFPNYSSELNVNALELDDSALYLCASSKNTGELFFGEGSRLTVL.

V usage is TRBV5-1 and J usage is TRBJ1-1; TRBD1 is a possible D gene (5 bases). Germline V lookup: CDR1 SGHRS, CDR2 YFSETQ. The CDR3 is made up of 16 amino acids. Trimming removed 1 base from V and 1 base from J, with 14 bases in between. The CDR3 loop reads CASSLMVGTSNTEAFF. CDR3 coding DNA: TGCGCCAGCAGCTTGATGGTAGGGACCTCGAACACTGAAGCTTTCTTT. The full variable domain, its missing parts supplied by reference TRBV5-1 and TRBJ1-1, is KAGVTQTPRYLIKTRGQQVTLSCSPISGHRSVSWYQQTPGQGLQFLFEYFSETQRNKGNFPGRFSGRQFSNSRSEMNVSTLELGDSALYLCASSLMVGTSNTEAFFGQGTRLTVV.